This is a list of T cell receptor beta chains from one sample in a study of identical twins. TCRdb recomputed calls from the 5' RACE reads with MiXCR, one row per CDR3 protein. The data show fewer than 250,000 distinct CDR3 sequences, around a tenth seen once. The sequencing sample was made of memory (CD45RO+) T cells sorted from blood. Receptors originate from a woman under 30 in good health. The CDR3 runs from the conserved cysteine through the conserved F or W. D genes are given only for firm matches. For some rows the clone size is stated as once, few or many, or as a class when expanded; others skip it.

v_call: TRBV20-1
d_call: TRBD2
clone_size: few
j_call: TRBJ2-3
cdr3_aa: CSARIVTSGLFTDTQYF
cdr3_nt: TGCAGTGCTAGGATAGTGACTAGCGGGTTGTTCACAGATACGCAGTATTTT

v_call: TRBV12-3/TRBV12-4
d_call: -
clone_size: -
j_call: TRBJ2-2
cdr3_aa: CASRLPDTGTRFTGELFF
cdr3_nt: TGTGCCAGCAGACTCCCTGATACCGGGACTCGGTTCACCGGGGAGCTGTTTTTT

v_call: TRBV3-1
d_call: -
clone_size: -
j_call: TRBJ1-4
cdr3_aa: CASSGTAGEKLFF
cdr3_nt: TGTGCCAGCAGCGGAACGGCGGGTGAAAAACTGTTTTTT

v_call: TRBV20-1
d_call: TRBD1
clone_size: many
j_call: TRBJ1-5
cdr3_aa: CSAAPRTGLNQPQHF
cdr3_nt: TGCAGTGCGGCTCCCCGGACAGGGCTTAATCAGCCCCAGCATTTT

v_call: TRBV6-4
d_call: -
clone_size: few
j_call: TRBJ1-1
cdr3_aa: CASSDSGITEAFF
cdr3_nt: TGTGCCAGCAGTGACTCAGGGATAACTGAAGCTTTCTTT

v_call: TRBV20-1
d_call: TRBD1
clone_size: -
j_call: TRBJ2-3
cdr3_aa: CSARGTGWGDTQYF
cdr3_nt: TGCAGTGCTAGAGGGACAGGGTGGGGAGATACGCAGTATTTT

v_call: TRBV7-9
d_call: TRBD2
clone_size: few
j_call: TRBJ2-7
cdr3_aa: CASSRRSGGLVEQYF
cdr3_nt: TGTGCCAGCAGCCGTCGATCGGGGGGATTAGTCGAGCAGTACTTC

v_call: TRBV6-2/TRBV6-3
d_call: -
clone_size: few
j_call: TRBJ2-5
cdr3_aa: CASLQGETQYF
cdr3_nt: TGTGCCAGTCTACAGGGAGAGACCCAGTACTTC

v_call: TRBV5-1
d_call: -
clone_size: many
j_call: TRBJ1-4
cdr3_aa: CASSIRGTRGGEKLFF
cdr3_nt: TGCGCCAGCAGCATCAGAGGGACCCGGGGTGGTGAAAAACTGTTTTTT

v_call: TRBV20-1
d_call: -
clone_size: many
j_call: TRBJ2-2
cdr3_aa: CSARDRTAGGSGELFF
cdr3_nt: TGCAGTGCTAGAGACCGGACAGCCGGCGGGTCCGGGGAGCTGTTTTTT

v_call: TRBV2
d_call: TRBD1
clone_size: -
j_call: TRBJ1-3
cdr3_aa: CASNPQGQGGNTIYF
cdr3_nt: TGTGCCAGCAACCCCCAGGGACAGGGTGGAAACACCATATATTTT

v_call: TRBV7-9
d_call: TRBD1
clone_size: -
j_call: TRBJ2-2
cdr3_aa: CASSLEDRDTGELFF
cdr3_nt: TGTGCCAGCAGCTTAGAGGACAGGGATACCGGGGAGCTGTTTTTT

v_call: TRBV7-8
d_call: TRBD1
clone_size: many
j_call: TRBJ2-5
cdr3_aa: CASRRNRGSLGSGGTQYF
cdr3_nt: TGTGCCAGCAGAAGAAACAGGGGATCCCTAGGCTCAGGCGGGACCCAGTACTTC

v_call: TRBV19
d_call: -
clone_size: few
j_call: TRBJ2-5
cdr3_aa: CASSNSRETQYF
cdr3_nt: TGTGCCAGTAGTAATTCGAGGGAGACCCAGTACTTC

v_call: TRBV11-3
d_call: -
clone_size: few
j_call: TRBJ2-1
cdr3_aa: CASSSTRGNNEQFF
cdr3_nt: TGTGCCAGCAGCTCAACTCGTGGTAACAATGAGCAGTTCTTC

v_call: TRBV5-1
d_call: -
clone_size: many
j_call: TRBJ1-2
cdr3_aa: CASSPTGNYGYTF
cdr3_nt: TGCGCCAGCAGCCCGACAGGAAACTATGGCTACACCTTC

v_call: TRBV12-3/TRBV12-4
d_call: -
clone_size: -
j_call: TRBJ1-4
cdr3_aa: CASSLLVREKLFF
cdr3_nt: TGTGCCAGCAGTTTACTCGTGCGTGAAAAACTGTTTTTT

v_call: TRBV6-2/TRBV6-3
d_call: -
clone_size: -
j_call: TRBJ1-1
cdr3_aa: CASSYTQSGEAFF
cdr3_nt: TGTGCCAGCAGTTACACCCAATCAGGGGAGGCTTTCTTT

v_call: TRBV3-1
d_call: -
clone_size: few
j_call: TRBJ2-7
cdr3_aa: CASSPGPGPLVEQYF
cdr3_nt: TGTGCCAGCAGCCCGGGACCGGGACCCCTCGTTGAGCAGTACTTC

v_call: TRBV20-1
d_call: -
clone_size: -
j_call: TRBJ2-7
cdr3_aa: CSATRPGLNTQPYF
cdr3_nt: TGCAGTGCTACTCGGCCGGGACTCAACACTCAACCGTACTTC

v_call: TRBV11-3
d_call: -
clone_size: -
j_call: TRBJ1-1
cdr3_aa: CASSLGGRSEAFF
cdr3_nt: TGTGCCAGCAGCTTAGGCGGTAGGTCTGAAGCTTTCTTT

v_call: TRBV5-1
d_call: -
clone_size: few
j_call: TRBJ1-4
cdr3_aa: CASSSRAGFGEKLFF
cdr3_nt: TGCGCCAGCAGTTCGAGGGCAGGGTTTGGGGAAAAACTGTTTTTT

v_call: TRBV10-3
d_call: TRBD1
clone_size: many
j_call: TRBJ2-5
cdr3_aa: CAISGSSGTGDGTQYF
cdr3_nt: TGTGCCATCAGTGGGAGTTCCGGGACAGGGGATGGGACCCAGTACTTC

v_call: TRBV10-3
d_call: -
clone_size: few
j_call: TRBJ2-5
cdr3_aa: CAIRSGGETQYF
cdr3_nt: TGTGCCATCAGGAGTGGGGGAGAGACCCAGTACTTC

v_call: TRBV28
d_call: -
clone_size: many
j_call: TRBJ2-3
cdr3_aa: CASSVGQGTDTQYF
cdr3_nt: TGTGCCAGCAGTGTAGGACAAGGCACAGATACGCAGTATTTT

v_call: TRBV5-1
d_call: -
clone_size: -
j_call: TRBJ2-2
cdr3_aa: CASSQRQDLWAGELFF
cdr3_nt: TGCGCCAGCAGCCAAAGACAGGATTTATGGGCCGGGGAGCTGTTTTTT

v_call: TRBV7-2
d_call: TRBD2
clone_size: -
j_call: TRBJ2-5
cdr3_aa: CASSLAHGRAHVEQETQYF
cdr3_nt: TGTGCCAGCAGCTTAGCGCACGGGAGGGCCCACGTGGAACAAGAGACCCAGTACTTC

v_call: TRBV7-2
d_call: -
clone_size: few
j_call: TRBJ2-6
cdr3_aa: CASSLGTPNSGANVLTF
cdr3_nt: TGTGCCAGCAGCTTAGGGACACCGAACTCTGGGGCCAACGTCCTGACTTTC

v_call: TRBV12-3/TRBV12-4
d_call: TRBD2
clone_size: many
j_call: TRBJ2-7
cdr3_aa: CASSSGLAVEQYF
cdr3_nt: TGTGCCAGCAGTAGCGGACTAGCTGTCGAGCAGTACTTC

v_call: TRBV12-3/TRBV12-4
d_call: -
clone_size: many
j_call: TRBJ1-1
cdr3_aa: CASSPVRGVLNTEAFF
cdr3_nt: TGTGCCAGCAGCCCCGTCAGAGGGGTATTGAACACTGAAGCTTTCTTT

v_call: TRBV6-2/TRBV6-3
d_call: -
clone_size: few
j_call: TRBJ1-2
cdr3_aa: CASRSGDYGYTF
cdr3_nt: TGTGCCAGCAGGTCAGGAGACTATGGCTACACCTTC

v_call: TRBV3-1
d_call: -
clone_size: many
j_call: TRBJ2-2
cdr3_aa: CASSQTTGELFF
cdr3_nt: TGTGCCAGCAGCCAGACAACCGGGGAGCTGTTTTTT

v_call: TRBV20-1
d_call: TRBD2
clone_size: -
j_call: TRBJ2-2
cdr3_aa: CSAHTPGGGNTGELFF
cdr3_nt: TGCAGTGCCCATACCCCGGGGGGAGGGAACACCGGGGAGCTGTTTTTT

v_call: TRBV10-3
d_call: -
clone_size: few
j_call: TRBJ2-7
cdr3_aa: CAISSLLLDEQYF
cdr3_nt: TGTGCCATCAGTTCGTTACTCCTCGACGAGCAGTACTTC

v_call: TRBV7-8
d_call: -
clone_size: -
j_call: TRBJ2-1
cdr3_aa: CASRSAPGNEQFF
cdr3_nt: TGTGCCAGTCGTAGCGCGCCGGGCAATGAGCAGTTCTTC

v_call: TRBV18
d_call: -
clone_size: few
j_call: TRBJ1-1
cdr3_aa: CASSRTRGRDTEAFF
cdr3_nt: TGTGCCAGCTCACGTACTCGGGGCAGGGACACTGAAGCTTTCTTT

v_call: TRBV12-3/TRBV12-4
d_call: TRBD2
clone_size: many
j_call: TRBJ2-5
cdr3_aa: CASSLLAGAQYF
cdr3_nt: TGTGCCAGCAGTTTATTAGCGGGGGCCCAGTACTTC

v_call: TRBV30
d_call: -
clone_size: few
j_call: TRBJ2-1
cdr3_aa: CAWRLARYSSYNEQFF
cdr3_nt: TGTGCCTGGAGGTTAGCCCGCTATTCCTCCTACAATGAGCAGTTCTTC

v_call: TRBV3-1
d_call: -
clone_size: -
j_call: TRBJ2-7
cdr3_aa: CASSHYAGGRYEQYF
cdr3_nt: TGTGCCAGCAGCCATTACGCGGGCGGGCGGTACGAGCAGTACTTC

v_call: TRBV14
d_call: -
clone_size: -
j_call: TRBJ2-1
cdr3_aa: CASSQDRSMRAVF
cdr3_nt: TGTGCCAGCAGCCAAGATCGGAGCATGAGGGCGGTCTTC

v_call: TRBV18
d_call: TRBD1
clone_size: once
j_call: TRBJ2-7
cdr3_aa: CASSPTDRAKHEQYF
cdr3_nt: TGTGCCAGCTCACCAACCGACAGGGCTAAACACGAGCAGTACTTC

v_call: TRBV6-7
d_call: -
clone_size: -
j_call: TRBJ1-3
cdr3_aa: CASSYDRCSGNTIYF
cdr3_nt: TGTGCCAGCAGCTACGACAGATGCTCTGGAAACACCATATATTTT

v_call: TRBV6-1
d_call: TRBD1
clone_size: -
j_call: TRBJ2-1
cdr3_aa: CASSQSGTVNNEQFF
cdr3_nt: TGTGCCAGCAGTCAGTCCGGGACAGTCAACAATGAGCAGTTCTTC